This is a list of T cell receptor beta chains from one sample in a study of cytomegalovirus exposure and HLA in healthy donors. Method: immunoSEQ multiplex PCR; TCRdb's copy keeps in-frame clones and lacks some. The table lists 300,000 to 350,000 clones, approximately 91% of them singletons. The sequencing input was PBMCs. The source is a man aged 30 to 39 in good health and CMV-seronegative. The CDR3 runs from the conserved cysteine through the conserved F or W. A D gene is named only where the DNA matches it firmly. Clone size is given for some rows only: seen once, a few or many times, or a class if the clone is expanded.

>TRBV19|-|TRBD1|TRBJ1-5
TGTGCCAGTAGAGTACAGGGGAATAGCAATCAGCCCCAGCATTTT
CASRVQGNSNQPQHF
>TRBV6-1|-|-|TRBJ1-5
TGTGCCAGCAATTCGGGACACAGCAATCAGCCCCAGCATTTT
CASNSGHSNQPQHF
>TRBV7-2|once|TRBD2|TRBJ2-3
TGTGCCAGCAGCTTAGCGCTAGTACTAGCGGGGGGATCTAGCACAGATACGCAGTATTTT
CASSLALVLAGGSSTDTQYF
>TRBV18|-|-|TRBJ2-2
TGTGCCAGCTCACGAGATCTCGGTTCATCCGAGCTGTTTTTT
CASSRDLGSSELFF
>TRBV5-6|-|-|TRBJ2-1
TGTGCCAGCAGCTTAGGGGACACACCATACAATGAGCAGTTCTTC
CASSLGDTPYNEQFF
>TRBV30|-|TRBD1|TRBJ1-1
TGTGCCTGCCCCCGGGTAACAGGGGGTTCTGAAGCTTTCTTT
CACPRVTGGSEAFF
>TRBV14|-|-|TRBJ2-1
TGTGCCAGCAGCCCTTTGTGGGGGGTCCAGTACAATGAGCAGTTCTTC
CASSPLWGVQYNEQFF
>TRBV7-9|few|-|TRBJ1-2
TGTGCCTGCCCGTCCCAGGGCCAGGGCTACACCTTC
CACPSQGQGYTF
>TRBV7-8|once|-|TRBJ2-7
TGTGCCAGCAGCTTATTTCAGGTTAGCGAGCAGTACTTC
CASSLFQVSEQYF
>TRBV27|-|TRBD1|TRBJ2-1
TGTGCCAGCAGTATGCTGGACAGGGACAATGAGCAGTTCTTC
CASSMLDRDNEQFF